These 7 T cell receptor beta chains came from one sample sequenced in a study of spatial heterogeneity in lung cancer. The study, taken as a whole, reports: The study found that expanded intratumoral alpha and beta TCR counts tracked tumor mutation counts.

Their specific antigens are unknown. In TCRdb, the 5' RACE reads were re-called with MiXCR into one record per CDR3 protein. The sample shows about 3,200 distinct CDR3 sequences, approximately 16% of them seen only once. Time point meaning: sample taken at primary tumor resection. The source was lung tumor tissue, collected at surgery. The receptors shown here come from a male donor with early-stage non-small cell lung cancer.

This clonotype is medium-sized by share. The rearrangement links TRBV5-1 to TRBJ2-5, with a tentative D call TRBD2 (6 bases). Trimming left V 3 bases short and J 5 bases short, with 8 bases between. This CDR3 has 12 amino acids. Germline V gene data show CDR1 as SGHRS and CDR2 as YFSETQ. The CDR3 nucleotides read TGCGCCAGCAGCTCGGGGGAGGAGACCCAGTACTTC. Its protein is CASSSGEETQYF.

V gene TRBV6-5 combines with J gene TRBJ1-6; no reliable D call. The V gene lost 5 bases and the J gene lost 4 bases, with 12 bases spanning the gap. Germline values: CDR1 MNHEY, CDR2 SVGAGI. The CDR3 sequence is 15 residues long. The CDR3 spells CASSTPLGYNSPLHF. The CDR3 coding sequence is TGTGCCAGCAGTACCCCCCTGGGGTATAATTCACCCCTCCACTTT.

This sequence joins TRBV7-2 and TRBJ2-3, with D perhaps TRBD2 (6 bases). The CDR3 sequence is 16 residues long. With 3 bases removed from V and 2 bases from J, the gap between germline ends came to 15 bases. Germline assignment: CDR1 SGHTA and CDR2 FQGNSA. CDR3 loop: CASSFISGLYTDTQYF. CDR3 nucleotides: TGTGCCAGCAGCTTCATAAGCGGGCTATACACAGATACGCAGTATTTT.

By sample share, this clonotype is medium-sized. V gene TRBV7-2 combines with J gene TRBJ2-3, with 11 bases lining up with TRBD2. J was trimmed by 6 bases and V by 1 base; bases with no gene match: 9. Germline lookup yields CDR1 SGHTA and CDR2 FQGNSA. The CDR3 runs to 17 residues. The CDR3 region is CASSLVGLADPGDTQYF. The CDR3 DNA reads TGTGCCAGCAGCTTAGTGGGACTAGCGGACCCGGGGGATACGCAGTATTTT.

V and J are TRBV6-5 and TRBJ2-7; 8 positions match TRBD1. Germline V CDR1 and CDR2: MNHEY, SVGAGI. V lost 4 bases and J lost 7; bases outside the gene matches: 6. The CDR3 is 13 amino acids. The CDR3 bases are TGTGCCAGCAGTTCCCTCGGGACAGGAGAGCAGTACTTC. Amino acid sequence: CASSSLGTGEQYF.

CDR3: CASSEREIGELFF. The CDR3 bases are TGTGCCAGCAGTGAAAGGGAGATCGGGGAGCTGTTTTTT. This chain links TRBV2 with TRBJ2-2; the D gene is possibly TRBD2 (5 bases). CDR3 length: 13 residues. V was pared by 2 bases and J by 7 bases, with 8 bases between. CDR1 and CDR2 from the germline V gene are SNHLY and FYNNEI.

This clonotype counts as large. The chain's CDR3 is CASSQGTSGGTTSYEQYF. CDR3 nucleotide sequence: TGTGCCAGCAGCCAGGGGACTAGCGGGGGGACTACCTCCTACGAGCAGTACTTC. This chain uses TRBV7-9 with TRBJ2-7; TRBD2 matches 15 bases. Germline CDR1 is SEHNR and CDR2 is FQNEAQ (reference sequence). The CDR3 extends over 18 amino acids. V dropped 5 bases and J dropped 0; count of bases not matched to a gene: 8.